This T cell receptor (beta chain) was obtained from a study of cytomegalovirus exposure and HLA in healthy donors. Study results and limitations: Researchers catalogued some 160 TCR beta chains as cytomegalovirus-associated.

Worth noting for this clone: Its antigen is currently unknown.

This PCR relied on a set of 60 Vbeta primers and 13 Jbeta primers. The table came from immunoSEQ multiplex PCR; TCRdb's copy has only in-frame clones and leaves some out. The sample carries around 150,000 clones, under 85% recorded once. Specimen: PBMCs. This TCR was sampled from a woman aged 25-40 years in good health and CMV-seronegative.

CDR3 sequence (DNA): TGTGCCAGCCCAGGGGCAAGTGAGCAGTTCTTC. It translates to CASPGASEQFF. This chain connects TRBV6-1 to TRBJ2-1, with D tentatively TRBD1 (6 bases). In germline, CDR1 is MNHNS, CDR2 SASEGT. The CDR3 loop spans 11 amino acids. The ends were cut back, 8 bases at V and 9 bases at J, with 11 bases in the middle.